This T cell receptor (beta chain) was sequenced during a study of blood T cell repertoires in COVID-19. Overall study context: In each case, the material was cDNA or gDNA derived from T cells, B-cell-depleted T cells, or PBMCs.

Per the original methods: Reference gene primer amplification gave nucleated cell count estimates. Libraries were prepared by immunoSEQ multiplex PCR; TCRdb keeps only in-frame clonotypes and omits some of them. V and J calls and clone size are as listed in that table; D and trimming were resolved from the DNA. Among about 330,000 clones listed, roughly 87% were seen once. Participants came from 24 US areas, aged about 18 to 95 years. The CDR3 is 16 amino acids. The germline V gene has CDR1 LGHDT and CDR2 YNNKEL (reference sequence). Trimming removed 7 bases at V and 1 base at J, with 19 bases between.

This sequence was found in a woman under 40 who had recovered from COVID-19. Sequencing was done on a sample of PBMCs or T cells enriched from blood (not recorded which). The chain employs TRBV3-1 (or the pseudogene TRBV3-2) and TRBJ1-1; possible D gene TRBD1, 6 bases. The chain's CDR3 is CASTPRTAISNTEAFF. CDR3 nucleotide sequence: TGTGCCAGCACACCCCGGACAGCGATCTCGAACACTGAAGCTTTCTTT.